This TCR beta chain was captured by sequencing in a study of blood T cells in healthy people across ages. Next came a second PCR, run for about 6 to 12 cycles, which used a sample-barcoded 5' primer along with a J-beta primer mix. Each CDR3 protein gets one entry after TCRdb re-called the 5' RACE reads with MiXCR. This table holds over 950,000 distinct CDR3 sequences, more than 30% found once. This clonotype was observed a few times. CDR1 and CDR2 from the germline V gene are SEHNR and FQNEAQ (reference sequence). This CDR3 spans 16 amino acids. The V segment lost 6 bases and the J segment 4 bases; nucleotides outside the gene matches: 10.

The genes are TRBV7-9 and TRBJ2-4, with TRBD1 matching over 9 bases. Input material: blood. This receptor was taken from a man between 18 and 29 years old in good health. CDR3 DNA sequence: TGTGCCAGCAGTACCGGGACAGGGTATTCGAAAAACATTCAGTACTTC. The encoded protein is CASSTGTGYSKNIQYF.